These 7 T cell receptor beta chains share one sample of origin, sequenced in a study of a mutant IDH1 vaccine in newly diagnosed glioma. These TCRs are of unknown antigen specificity. Clones were read by immunoSEQ multiplex PCR, and TCRdb kept only the in-frame ones, dropping some. The sample carries roughly 86,000 clones, around four fifths recorded once. As for time point: week 47, end of study. Mutant IDH1 20-mer peptide, at 300 ug, made up each vaccine dose, with topical imiquimod. The material sequenced was PBMCs, taken from a glioma patient whose treatment included an IDH1 peptide vaccine. These receptors were taken from a man in his forties with glioma.

The V call is TRBV6-1, the J call TRBJ1-1; 11 bases are a match to TRBD1. This CDR3 is built from 14 residues. With 6 bases clipped from V and 4 bases from J, the junction kept 4 bases outside the gene matches. Germline assignment: CDR1 MNHNS and CDR2 SASEGT. CDR3: CASSQDRGPTEAFF. CDR3 bases: TGTGCCAGCAGCCAGGACAGGGGGCCCACTGAAGCTTTCTTT.

The chain recombines TRBV9 with TRBJ1-3; D remains ambiguous. Trimming removed 0 bases from V and 4 bases from J, with 14 bases in between. Germline lookup yields CDR1 SGDLS and CDR2 YYNGEE. The CDR3 contains 16 residues. The CDR3 nucleotides read TGTGCCAGCAGCGTAGCCCCGGTTGAGTGGGGAAACACCATATATTTT. Its translation is CASSVAPVEWGNTIYF.

The genes are TRBV27 and TRBJ2-1, with TRBD2 matching over 8 bases. The V segment lost 2 bases and the J segment 6 bases; nucleotides outside the gene matches: 6. CDR1 MNHEY and CDR2 SMNVEV come from the germline V gene (reference sequence). The CDR3 has 15 residues. The CDR3 DNA sequence: TGTGCCAGCAGTTTAGGTAGCGGGACCTTCAATGAGCAGTTCTTC. Encoded protein: CASSLGSGTFNEQFF.

The chain has TRBV28 and TRBJ1-1; no clear D gene. Per germline, CDR1 MDHEN and CDR2 SYDVKM. This CDR3 is built from 15 residues. The V gene lost 1 base and the J gene lost 1 base, with 10 bases spanning the gap. CDR3 coding DNA: TGTGCCAGCAGTTTATCTTTACTTGGGAACACTGAAGCTTTCTTT. This gives the protein CASSLSLLGNTEAFF.

The chain has TRBV4-3 and TRBJ1-5; D might be TRBD1 (5 bases). The CDR3 covers 14 residues. Trimming took off 0 bases at V and 2 bases at J, with 5 bases between the two ends. Germline CDR1 is LGHNA and CDR2 is YSLEER. The CDR3 protein is CASSQEGGNQPQHF. CDR3 coding DNA: TGCGCCAGCAGCCAAGAAGGGGGCAATCAGCCCCAGCATTTT.

The V and J genes are TRBV11-1 and TRBJ2-3, with TRBD2 as a possible D gene (5 bases). This CDR3 has 13 residues. Germline CDR1 and CDR2: SGHAT and FQDESV (reference sequence). V lost 5 bases to trimming and J lost 9 bases, with 15 bases between them. This chain's CDR3 is CASSPPPSGTQYF. CDR3 coding DNA: TGTGCCAGCAGCCCTCCCCCGAGCGGAACGCAGTATTTT.

The chain joins TRBV6-5 to TRBJ2-7; D gene unclear. The CDR3 spans 11 residues. The V end was cut by 5 bases, the J end by 4 bases, with 6 bases between. Per germline, CDR1 MNHEY and CDR2 SVGAGI. CDR3 residues: CASSTSYEQYF. CDR3 sequence (DNA): TGTGCCAGCAGTACATCATACGAGCAGTACTTC.